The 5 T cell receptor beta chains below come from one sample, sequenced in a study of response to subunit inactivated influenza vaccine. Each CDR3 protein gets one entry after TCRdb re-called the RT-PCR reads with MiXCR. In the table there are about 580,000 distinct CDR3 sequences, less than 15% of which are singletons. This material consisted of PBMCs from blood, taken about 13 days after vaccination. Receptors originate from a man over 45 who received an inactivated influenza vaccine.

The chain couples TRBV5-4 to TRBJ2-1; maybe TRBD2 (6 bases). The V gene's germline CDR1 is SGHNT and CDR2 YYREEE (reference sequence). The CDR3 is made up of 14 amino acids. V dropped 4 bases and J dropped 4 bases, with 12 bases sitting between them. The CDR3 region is CASSPRGPYNEQFF. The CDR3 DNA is TGTGCCAGCAGCCCGCGGGGACCATACAATGAGCAGTTCTTC. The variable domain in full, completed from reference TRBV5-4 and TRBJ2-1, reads ETGVTQSPTHLIKTRGQQVTLRCSSQSGHNTVSWYQQALGQGPQFIFQYYREEENGRGNFPPRFSGLQFPNYSSELNVNALELDDSALYLCASSPRGPYNEQFFGPGTRLTVL.

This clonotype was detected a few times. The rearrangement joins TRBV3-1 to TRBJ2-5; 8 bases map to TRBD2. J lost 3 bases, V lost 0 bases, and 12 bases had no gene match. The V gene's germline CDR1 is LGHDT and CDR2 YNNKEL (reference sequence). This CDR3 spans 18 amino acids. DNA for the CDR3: TGTGCCAGCAGCCAAGAAACTAGAGGTGGTAGCGGGGAAGAGACCCAGTACTTC. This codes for CASSQETRGGSGEETQYF.

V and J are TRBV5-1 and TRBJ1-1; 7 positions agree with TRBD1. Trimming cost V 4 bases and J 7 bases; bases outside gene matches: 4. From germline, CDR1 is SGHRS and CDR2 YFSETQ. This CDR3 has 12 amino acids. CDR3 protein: CASSADRLEAFF. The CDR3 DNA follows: TGCGCCAGCAGCGCGGACAGGCTTGAAGCTTTCTTT.

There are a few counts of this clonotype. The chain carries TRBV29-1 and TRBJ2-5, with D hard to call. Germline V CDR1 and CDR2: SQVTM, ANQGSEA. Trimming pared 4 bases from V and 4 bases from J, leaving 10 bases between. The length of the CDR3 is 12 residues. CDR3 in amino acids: CSVGVFGETQYF. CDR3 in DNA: TGCAGCGTTGGAGTGTTTGGAGAGACCCAGTACTTC.

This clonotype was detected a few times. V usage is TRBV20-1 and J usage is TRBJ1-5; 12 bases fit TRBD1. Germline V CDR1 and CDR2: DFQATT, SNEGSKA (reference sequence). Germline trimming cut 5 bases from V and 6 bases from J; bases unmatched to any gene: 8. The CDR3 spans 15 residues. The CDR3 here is CSAYTGTGGSQPQHF. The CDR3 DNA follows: TGCAGTGCTTACACCGGGACAGGGGGCTCTCAGCCCCAGCATTTT.